Shown below are 14 T cell receptor beta chains from a single sample sequenced in a study of blood T cell repertoires in COVID-19. TCRdb keeps only in-frame clones here, not all; method: immunoSEQ multiplex PCR. The repertoire has some 270,000 clones, approximately 88% of them found once; the top ten carry 1.5% to 2%. Sequenced input: PBMCs or T cells enriched from blood (not recorded which). These receptors were obtained from a woman between 40 and 50 years old who had recovered from COVID-19.

V gene TRBV7-2 combines with J gene TRBJ2-7; weak D call: TRBD2 (5 bases). Trimming removed 4 bases from V and 3 bases from J, with 16 bases in between. The CDR3 covers 15 residues. Germline values: CDR1 SGHTA, CDR2 FQGNSA. The CDR3 bases are TGTGCCAGCAGCTCATCTAGGACTTCTGACTACGAGCAGTACTTC. Amino acid sequence: CASSSSRTSDYEQYF.

V is TRBV30 and J is TRBJ1-6, with no clear D. The V end lost 3 bases, the J end lost 10 bases, and 13 bases lay between the germline ends. Germline V lookup: CDR1 GTSNPN, CDR2 SVGIG (reference sequence). This CDR3 is 13 amino acids long. This CDR3 is CAWRVPSGSPLHF. The CDR3 DNA reads as TGTGCCTGGAGGGTACCCAGCGGGTCACCCCTCCACTTT. Full variable domain (missing parts from reference TRBV30 and TRBJ1-6): SQTIHQWPATLVQPVGSPLSLECTVEGTSNPNLYWYRQAAGRGLQLLFYSVGIGQISSEVPQNLSASRPQDRQFILSSKKLLLSDSGFYLCAWRVPSGSPLHFGNGTRLTVT.

The chain combines TRBV30 with TRBJ1-2; a weak D match, TRBD1 (5 bases). The CDR3 consists of 13 residues. V lost 2 bases, J lost 8 bases, and 15 bases lay in between. Germline CDR1 is GTSNPN and CDR2 is SVGIG (reference sequence). The CDR3 here is CAWSRKGASGYTF. DNA for the CDR3: TGTGCCTGGAGTCGGAAAGGGGCCAGCGGCTACACCTTC.

The chain carries TRBV27 and TRBJ1-1, with 9 bases that match TRBD1. V lost 3 bases to trimming and J lost 5 bases; unmatched junction nucleotides: 4. The CDR3 is 14 residues long. From germline, CDR1 is MNHEY and CDR2 SMNVEV (reference sequence). CDR3 nucleotides: TGTGCCAGCAGTTTCACAGGGGGCATGACTGAAGCTTTCTTT. Residues: CASSFTGGMTEAFF.

This clone has only a few counts. The chain is built from TRBV7-2 and TRBJ2-2; TRBD2 matches at 10 bases. Germline V gene lookup returns CDR1 SGHTA and CDR2 FQGNSA. This CDR3 is built from 15 residues. J was trimmed by 6 bases and V by 5 bases; bases with no gene match: 6. Here the CDR3 reads CASSATSGIPGELFF. As DNA, the CDR3 is TGTGCCAGCAGCGCCACTAGCGGGATTCCCGGGGAGCTGTTTTTT.

The V call is TRBV7-8, the J call TRBJ2-7; TRBD2 aligns across 7 bases. Trimming at V came to 1 base and at J to 0 bases, leaving 12 bases not matched to a gene. Germline loops: CDR1 SGHVS, CDR2 FQNEAQ. This CDR3 comprises 18 residues. CDR3 DNA sequence: TGTGCCAGCAGCTTAGGGTGGCTAGCGGCGCCGAGCTCCTACGAGCAGTACTTC. This sequence encodes CASSLGWLAAPSSYEQYF.

This chain uses TRBV5-6 with TRBJ1-4; D unresolved. V shed 0 bases and J shed 3 bases, with 12 bases lying between them. This CDR3 is built from 16 residues. CDR1 and CDR2 from the germline V gene are SGHDT and YYEEEE. The CDR3 protein is CASSLGSLPANEKLFF. CDR3 in DNA: TGTGCCAGCAGCTTGGGGAGTCTACCGGCTAATGAAAAACTGTTTTTT.

The CDR3 protein is CASSLVVGGRGFGRDTQYF. The CDR3, as DNA: TGCGCCAGCAGCTTGGTGGTCGGAGGAAGGGGGTTTGGACGGGATACGCAGTATTTT. The gene calls are TRBV5-1 and TRBJ2-3, with a possible D match to TRBD1 (6 bases). The CDR3 has 19 residues. The V gene's germline CDR1 is SGHRS and CDR2 YFSETQ. The ends were cut back, 0 bases at V and 6 bases at J, with 26 bases in the middle.

The V and J genes are TRBV19 and TRBJ2-3, with TRBD1 as a possible D gene (6 bases). Germline CDR1 reads LNHDA; CDR2 reads SQIVND (reference sequence). There are 16 residues in the CDR3. Trimming shortened V by 10 bases and J by 3 bases, and 23 bases separated the two germline ends. CDR3 protein: CATQPGGAEWTDTQYF. The CDR3 DNA is TGTGCCACTCAACCTGGGGGCGCGGAGTGGACAGATACGCAGTATTTT. Complete variable domain (other parts from reference TRBV19 and TRBJ2-3): DGGITQSPKYLFRKEGQNVTLSCEQNLNHDAMYWYRQDPGQGLRLIYYSQIVNDFQKGDIAEGYSVSREKKESFPLTVTSAQKNPTAFYLCATQPGGAEWTDTQYFGPGTRLTVL.

V is TRBV7-2 and J is TRBJ2-1; 7 bases match TRBD1. Trimming at V came to 5 bases and at J to 7 bases, leaving 8 bases not matched to a gene. The CDR3 consists of 14 residues. CDR1 is SGHTA, CDR2 FQGNSA, per germline. CDR3 protein: CASSLDRNGNEQFF. In DNA, the CDR3 is TGTGCCAGCAGCCTGGACAGGAACGGGAATGAGCAGTTCTTC. The entire variable domain, with the rest obtained from reference TRBV7-2 and TRBJ2-1, is as follows: GAGVSQSPSNKVTEKGKDVELRCDPISGHTALYWYRQSLGQGLEFLIYFQGNSAPDKSGLPSDRFSAERTGGSVSTLTIQRTQQEDSAVYLCASSLDRNGNEQFFGPGTRLTVL.

The sample holds one count of this clone. The chain combines TRBV12-3 or TRBV12-4 with TRBJ1-1; TRBD1 aligns across 8 bases. The V gene end was trimmed by 3 bases and the J gene end by 5 bases; junction bases not matched to a gene: 2. The CDR3 extends over 13 amino acids. The DNA of the CDR3 is TGTGCCAGCAGTTTCCACAGGGGGACTGAAGCTTTCTTT. This gives the protein CASSFHRGTEAFF.

The genes are TRBV7-3 and TRBJ2-1, with D hard to call. Trimming cost V 2 bases and J 1 base, with 6 bases left between them. This CDR3 comprises 14 residues. The germline V gene has CDR1 SGHTA and CDR2 FQGTGA. The CDR3, as DNA: TGTGCCAGCAGCTTATATCCGTCCTACAATGAGCAGTTCTTC. Residues: CASSLYPSYNEQFF. Based on the CDR3 plus reference TRBV7-3 and TRBJ2-1, the full variable domain is GAGVSQTPSNKVTEKGKYVELRCDPISGHTALYWYRQSLGQGPEFLIYFQGTGAADDSGLPNDRFFAVRPEGSVSTLKIQRTERGDSAVYLCASSLYPSYNEQFFGPGTRLTVL.

About this clone itself: The sample carries other DNA sequences with the same CDR3. This rearrangement joins TRBV5-5 to TRBJ2-7; D is undetermined. The CDR3 covers 12 residues. With 2 bases removed from V and 0 bases from J, the gap between germline ends came to 3 bases. Germline V lookup: CDR1 SGHKS, CDR2 YYEKEE (reference sequence). Here the CDR3 reads CASSFSSYEQYF. The CDR3 DNA reads as TGTGCCAGCAGCTTCAGCTCCTACGAGCAGTACTTC.

The table lists this clone with a few counts. V gene TRBV7-2 combines with J gene TRBJ2-5, with 10 nucleotides matching TRBD2. The ends lost 2 bases at V and 2 bases at J; junction bases unmatched: 5. The length of the CDR3 is 16 residues. Per germline, CDR1 SGHTA and CDR2 FQGNSA. In DNA form, the CDR3 reads TGTGCCAGCAGCTTACGGGCTAGCGGGGGACAAGAGACCCAGTACTTC. Encoded protein: CASSLRASGGQETQYF.